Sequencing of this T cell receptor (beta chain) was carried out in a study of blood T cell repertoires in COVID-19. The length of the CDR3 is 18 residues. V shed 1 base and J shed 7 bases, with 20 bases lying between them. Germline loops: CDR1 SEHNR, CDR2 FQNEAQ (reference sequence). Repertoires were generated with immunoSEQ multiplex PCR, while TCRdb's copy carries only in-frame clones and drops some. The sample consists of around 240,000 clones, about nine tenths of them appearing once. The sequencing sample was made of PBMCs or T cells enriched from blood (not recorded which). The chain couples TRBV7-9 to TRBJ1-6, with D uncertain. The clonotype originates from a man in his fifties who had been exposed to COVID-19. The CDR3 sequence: CASSLVLSTQANNSPLHF. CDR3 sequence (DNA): TGTGCCAGCAGCTTAGTTCTTTCGACCCAGGCAAACAATTCACCCCTCCACTTT.